The source of this TCR beta chain is a study of blood T cell repertoires in COVID-19. Study summary: Acute and convalescent COVID-19 specimens originated in the United States, Italy and Spain. PBMCs, B-cell-depleted T cells, or T cells were the source of the cDNA or gDNA that made up the material.

Study processing details: Scientists estimated how many nucleated cells there were by amplifying reference gene primers. The table came from immunoSEQ multiplex PCR; TCRdb's copy has only in-frame clones and leaves some out. Clone size and the V and J calls come from that table; the DNA yielded D and trimming. The sample yields some 38,000 clones, 88% seen once. Germline assignment: CDR1 KGHSH and CDR2 LQKENI. CDR3 length: 13 residues. V lost 2 bases and J 6 bases, leaving 8 bases between the germline ends. Sequenced sample: peripheral blood. The chain is built from TRBV18 and TRBJ2-1; the D is unclear. This TCR derives from a man between 65 and 85 years old with acute or convalescent COVID-19. CDR3 sequence reads: CASSPTLGNEQFF. The CDR3 coding sequence is TGTGCCAGCTCACCAACCCTCGGCAATGAGCAGTTCTTC.